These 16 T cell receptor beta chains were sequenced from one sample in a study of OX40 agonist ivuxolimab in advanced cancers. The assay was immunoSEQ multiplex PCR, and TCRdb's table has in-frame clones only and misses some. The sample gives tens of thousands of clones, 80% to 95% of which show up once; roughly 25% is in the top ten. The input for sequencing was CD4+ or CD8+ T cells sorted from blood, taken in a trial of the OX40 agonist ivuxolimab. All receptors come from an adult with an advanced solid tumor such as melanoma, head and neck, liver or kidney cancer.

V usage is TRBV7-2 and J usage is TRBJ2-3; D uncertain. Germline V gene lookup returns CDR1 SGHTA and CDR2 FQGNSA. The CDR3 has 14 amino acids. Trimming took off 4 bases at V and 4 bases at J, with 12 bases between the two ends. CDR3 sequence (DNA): TGTGCCAGCAGCTCCTTCTTAGGTCCAGATACGCAGTATTTT. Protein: CASSSFLGPDTQYF.

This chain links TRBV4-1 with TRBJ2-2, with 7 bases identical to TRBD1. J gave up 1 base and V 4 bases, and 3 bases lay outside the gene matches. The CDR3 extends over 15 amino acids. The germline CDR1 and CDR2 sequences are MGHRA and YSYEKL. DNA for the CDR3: TGCGCCAGCAGCCCCGGGACAGTGAACACCGGGGAGCTGTTTTTT. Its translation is CASSPGTVNTGELFF.

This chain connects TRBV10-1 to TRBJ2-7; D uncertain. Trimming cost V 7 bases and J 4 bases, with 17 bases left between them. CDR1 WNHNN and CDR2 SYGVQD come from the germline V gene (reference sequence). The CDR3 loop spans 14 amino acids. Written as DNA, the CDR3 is TGCGCCAGCACATCGCCCGATGGGCATTACGAGCAGTACTTC. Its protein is CASTSPDGHYEQYF.

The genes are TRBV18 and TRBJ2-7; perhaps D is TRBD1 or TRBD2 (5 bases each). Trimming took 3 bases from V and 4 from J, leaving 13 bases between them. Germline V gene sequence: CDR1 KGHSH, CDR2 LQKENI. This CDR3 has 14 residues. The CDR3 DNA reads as TGTGCCAGCTCACCCTGGGGGTCTGGATACGAGCAGTACTTC. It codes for CASSPWGSGYEQYF.

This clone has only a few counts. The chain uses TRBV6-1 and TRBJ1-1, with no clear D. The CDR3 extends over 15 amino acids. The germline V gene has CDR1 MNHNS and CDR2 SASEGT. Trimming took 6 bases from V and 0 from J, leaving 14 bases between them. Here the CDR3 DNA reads TGTGCCAGCAGGATGGCGGGGTTCATGAACACTGAAGCTTTCTTT. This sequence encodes CASRMAGFMNTEAFF.

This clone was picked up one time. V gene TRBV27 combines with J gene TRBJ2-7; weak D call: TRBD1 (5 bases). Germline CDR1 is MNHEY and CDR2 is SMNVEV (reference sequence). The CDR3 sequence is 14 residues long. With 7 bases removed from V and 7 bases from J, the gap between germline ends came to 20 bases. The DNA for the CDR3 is TGTGCCAGCACCGATCGGATGTCCCCAGGGGAGCAGTACTTC. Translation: CASTDRMSPGEQYF.

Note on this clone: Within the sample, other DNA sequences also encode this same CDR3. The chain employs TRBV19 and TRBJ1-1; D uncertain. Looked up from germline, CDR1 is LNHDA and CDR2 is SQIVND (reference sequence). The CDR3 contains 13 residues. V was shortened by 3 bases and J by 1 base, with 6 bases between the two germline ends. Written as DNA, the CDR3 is TGTGCCAGTAGTATCGGAGGGAACACTGAAGCTTTCTTT. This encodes CASSIGGNTEAFF.

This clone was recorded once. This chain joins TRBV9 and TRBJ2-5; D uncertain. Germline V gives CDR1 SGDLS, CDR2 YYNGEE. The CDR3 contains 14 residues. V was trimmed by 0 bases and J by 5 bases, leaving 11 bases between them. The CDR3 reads CASSVAGSGETQYF. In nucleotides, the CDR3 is TGTGCCAGCAGCGTAGCTGGCAGTGGGGAGACCCAGTACTTC.

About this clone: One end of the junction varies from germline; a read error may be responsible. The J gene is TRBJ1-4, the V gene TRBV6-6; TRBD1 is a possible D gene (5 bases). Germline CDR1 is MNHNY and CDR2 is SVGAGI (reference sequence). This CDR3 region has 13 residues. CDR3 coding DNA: TGTGCCAGCAGTTACGGGGGGGGAGAAAGACTGTTTTTT. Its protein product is CASSYGGGERLFF.

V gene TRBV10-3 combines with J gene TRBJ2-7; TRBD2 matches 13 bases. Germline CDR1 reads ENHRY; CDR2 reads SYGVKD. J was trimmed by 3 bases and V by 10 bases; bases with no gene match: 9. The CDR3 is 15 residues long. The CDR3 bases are TGTGCCAGCAGAGGACTAGCGGGAGAACGCTACGAGCAGTACTTC. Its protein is CASRGLAGERYEQYF.

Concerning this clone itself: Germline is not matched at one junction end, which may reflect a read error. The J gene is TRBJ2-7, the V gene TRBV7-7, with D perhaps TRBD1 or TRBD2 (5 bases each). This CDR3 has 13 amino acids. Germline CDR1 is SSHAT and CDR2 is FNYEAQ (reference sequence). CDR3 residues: CASSPGHTYEQYF. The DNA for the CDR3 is TGTGCTAGCAGCCCGGGGCATACCTACGAGCAGTACTTC. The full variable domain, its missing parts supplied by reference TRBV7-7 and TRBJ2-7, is GAGVSQSPRYKVTKRGQDVTLRCDPISSHATLYWYQQALGQGPEFLTYFNYEAQPDKSGLPSDRFSAERPEGSISTLTIQRTEQRDSAMYRCASSPGHTYEQYFGPGTRLTVT.

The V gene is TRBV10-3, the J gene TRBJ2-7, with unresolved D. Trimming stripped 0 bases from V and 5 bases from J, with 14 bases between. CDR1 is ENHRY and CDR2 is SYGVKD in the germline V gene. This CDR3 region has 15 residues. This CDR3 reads CAISESISRVHEQYF. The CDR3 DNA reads TGTGCCATCAGTGAGTCGATATCCCGGGTACACGAGCAGTACTTC.

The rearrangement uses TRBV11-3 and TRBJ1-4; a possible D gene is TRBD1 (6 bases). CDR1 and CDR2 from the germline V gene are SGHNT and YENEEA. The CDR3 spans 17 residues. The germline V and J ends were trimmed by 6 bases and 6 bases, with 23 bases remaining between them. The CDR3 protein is CASSSPYLDRRDEKLFF. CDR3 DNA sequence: TGTGCCAGCAGTTCTCCCTATCTCGACAGGCGGGATGAAAAACTGTTTTTT. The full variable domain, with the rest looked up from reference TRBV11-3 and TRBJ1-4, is EAGVVQSPRYKIIEKKQPVAFWCNPISGHNTLYWYLQNLGQGPELLIRYENEEAVDDSQLPKDRFSAERLKGVDSTLKIQPAELGDSAVYLCASSSPYLDRRDEKLFFGSGTQLSVL.

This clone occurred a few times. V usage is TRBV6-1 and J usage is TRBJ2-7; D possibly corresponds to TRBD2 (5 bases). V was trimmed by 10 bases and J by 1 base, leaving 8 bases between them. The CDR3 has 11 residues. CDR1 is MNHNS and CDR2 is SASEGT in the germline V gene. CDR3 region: CATGDSYEQYF. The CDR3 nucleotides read TGTGCCACCGGGGATTCCTACGAGCAGTACTTC.

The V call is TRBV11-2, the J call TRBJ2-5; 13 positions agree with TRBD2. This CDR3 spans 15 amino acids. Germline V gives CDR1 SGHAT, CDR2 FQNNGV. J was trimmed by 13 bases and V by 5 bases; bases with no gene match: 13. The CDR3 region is CASSHTTSGRPGGYF. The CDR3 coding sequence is TGTGCCAGCAGCCACACGACTAGCGGGAGGCCCGGCGGGTACTTC.

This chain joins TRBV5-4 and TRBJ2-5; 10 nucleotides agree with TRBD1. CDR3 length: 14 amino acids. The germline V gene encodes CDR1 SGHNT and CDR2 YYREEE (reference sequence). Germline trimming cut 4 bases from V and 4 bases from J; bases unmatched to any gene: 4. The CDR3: CASSPGQGRETQYF. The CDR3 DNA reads TGTGCCAGCAGCCCGGGACAGGGGAGAGAGACCCAGTACTTC.